This T cell receptor beta chain was documented in a study of cytomegalovirus exposure and HLA in healthy donors. The donors comprised healthy bone marrow donors. When sampled, the donors appeared nominally healthy, though they likely had unrecorded immune exposures. Concerning this clone itself: Its target is not known.

The PCR made use of 60 Vbeta and 13 Jbeta primers. The repertoire was sequenced with immunoSEQ multiplex PCR; TCRdb's copy has only in-frame clones and lacks some. In all, the sample yields 65,000 to 90,000 clones. This CDR3 contains 16 residues. Germline V gene lookup returns CDR1 MNHNY and CDR2 SVGAGI (reference sequence). V lost 6 bases and J 0 bases, leaving 16 bases between the germline ends. Study-wide results and limits: The study designated fewer than 200 TCR beta chains cytomegalovirus-associated. Researchers reported in a later analysis that common viral pathogens appeared linked to several top clusters.

The source material was PBMCs. J is TRBJ2-3 and V is TRBV6-6, with a possible D match to TRBD1 (5 bases). The TCR was taken from a man aged 35-49 years in good health and CMV-seronegative. CDR3 DNA sequence: TGTGCCAGCAGCGAACCAGGGTCAGGGAGCACAGATACGCAGTATTTT. Protein: CASSEPGSGSTDTQYF.